The next 5 T cell receptor beta chains were all read from a single sample in a study of blood T cell repertoires in COVID-19. Only in-frame clones appear in the TCRdb table, and some are missing; sequencing was by immunoSEQ multiplex PCR. The data contain 350,000 to 400,000 clones, roughly 92% of them singletons. Input material: PBMCs or T cells enriched from blood (not recorded which). These receptor sequences come from a woman between 35 and 50 years old who had been exposed to COVID-19.

The rearrangement uses TRBV5-1 and TRBJ2-7, with TRBD2 matching 11 bases. Germline V gives CDR1 SGHRS, CDR2 YFSETQ. V was pared by 4 bases and J by 5 bases, with 8 bases of the junction left unmatched. The CDR3 contains 15 residues. CDR3 loop: CASSPGTSGPDEQYF. CDR3 coding DNA: TGCGCCAGCAGCCCAGGGACTAGCGGACCGGACGAGCAGTACTTC.

This clone was detected a few times. The chain employs TRBV3-1 (or the pseudogene TRBV3-2) and TRBJ1-6; 7 bases agree with TRBD1. After removal of 4 bases from V and 3 bases from J, the junction contained 6 bases not matched to a gene. This CDR3 comprises 16 residues. Per the germline V gene, CDR1 is LGHDT and CDR2 is YNNKEL (reference sequence). Written as DNA, the CDR3 is TGTGCCAGCAGCCTCAGACAGGGCCTCTATAATTCACCCCTCCACTTT. Its protein is CASSLRQGLYNSPLHF.

V usage is TRBV3-1 (or the pseudogene TRBV3-2) and J usage is TRBJ2-7; tentatively, D is TRBD1 (5 bases). The germline gives CDR1 LGHDT, CDR2 YNNKEL (reference sequence). V lost 1 base, J lost 7 bases, and 14 bases lay in between. The length of the CDR3 is 14 residues. The CDR3 loop reads CASSQGQGSWEQYF. CDR3 bases: TGTGCCAGCAGCCAAGGCCAGGGCTCGTGGGAGCAGTACTTC.

To note about this clone: In the same sample, other DNA sequences code for this CDR3. The chain links TRBV4-3 to TRBJ1-3, with a tentative D call TRBD1 (6 bases). The CDR3 covers 15 residues. CDR1 and CDR2 (germline): LGHNA, YSLEER. V lost 0 bases to trimming and J lost 4 bases, with 10 bases between them. In nucleotides, the CDR3 is TGCGCCAGCAGCCAAGATGGGACATCCGGAAACACCATATATTTT. The encoded protein is CASSQDGTSGNTIYF.

The rearrangement uses TRBV5-1 and TRBJ2-5; 7 bases are shared with TRBD1. Germline-derived CDR1 and CDR2 are SGHRS and YFSETQ. This CDR3 comprises 16 residues. V was pared by 2 bases and J by 1 base, with 8 bases of the junction left unmatched. The CDR3 protein is CASSFGTVPSQETQYF. The CDR3 region has the DNA TGCGCCAGCAGCTTTGGGACAGTCCCCAGCCAAGAGACCCAGTACTTC.